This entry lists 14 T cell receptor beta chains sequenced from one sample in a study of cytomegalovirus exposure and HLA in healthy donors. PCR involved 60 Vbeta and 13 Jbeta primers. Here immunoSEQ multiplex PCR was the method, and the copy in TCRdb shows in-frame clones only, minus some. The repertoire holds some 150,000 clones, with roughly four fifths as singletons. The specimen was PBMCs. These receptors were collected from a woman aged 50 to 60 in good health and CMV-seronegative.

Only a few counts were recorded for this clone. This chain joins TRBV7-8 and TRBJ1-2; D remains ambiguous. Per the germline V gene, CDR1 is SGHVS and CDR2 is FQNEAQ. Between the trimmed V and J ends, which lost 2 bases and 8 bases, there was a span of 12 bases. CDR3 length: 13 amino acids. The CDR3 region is CASSLRGLRGYTF. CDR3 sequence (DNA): TGTGCCAGCAGCTTAAGAGGGCTGAGGGGCTACACCTTC.

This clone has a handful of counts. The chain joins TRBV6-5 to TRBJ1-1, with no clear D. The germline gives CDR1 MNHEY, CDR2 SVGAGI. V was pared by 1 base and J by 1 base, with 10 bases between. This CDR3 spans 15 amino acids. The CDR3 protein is CASSYWAGGNTEAFF. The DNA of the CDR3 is TGTGCCAGCAGTTACTGGGCAGGAGGGAACACTGAAGCTTTCTTT.

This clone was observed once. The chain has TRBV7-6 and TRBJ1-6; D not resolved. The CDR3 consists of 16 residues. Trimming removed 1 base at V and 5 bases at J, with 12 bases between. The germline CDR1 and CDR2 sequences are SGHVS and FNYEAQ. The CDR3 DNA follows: TGTGCCAGCAGCTTAGGGGCACAAGTTAATAATTCACCCCTCCACTTT. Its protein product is CASSLGAQVNNSPLHF.

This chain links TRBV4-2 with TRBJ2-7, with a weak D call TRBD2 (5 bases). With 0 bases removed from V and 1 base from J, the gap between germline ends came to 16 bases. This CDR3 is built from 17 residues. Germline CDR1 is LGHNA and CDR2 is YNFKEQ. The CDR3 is CASSQDREGLISYEQYF. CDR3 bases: TGTGCCAGCAGCCAAGACAGAGAAGGACTGATATCCTACGAGCAGTACTTC.

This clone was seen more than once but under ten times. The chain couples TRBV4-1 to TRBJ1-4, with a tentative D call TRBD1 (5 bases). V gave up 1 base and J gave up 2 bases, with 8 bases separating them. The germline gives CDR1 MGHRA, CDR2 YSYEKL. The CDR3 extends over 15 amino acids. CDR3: CASSQGQGTNEKLFF. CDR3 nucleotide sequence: TGCGCCAGCAGCCAAGGCCAGGGTACTAATGAAAAACTGTTTTTT.

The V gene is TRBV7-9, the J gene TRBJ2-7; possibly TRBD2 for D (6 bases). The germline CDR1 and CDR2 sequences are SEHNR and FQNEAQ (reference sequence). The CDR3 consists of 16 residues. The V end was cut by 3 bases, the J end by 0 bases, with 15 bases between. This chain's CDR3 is CASSLGSGRSSYEQYF. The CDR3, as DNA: TGTGCCAGCAGCTTGGGGAGCGGGCGAAGCTCCTACGAGCAGTACTTC. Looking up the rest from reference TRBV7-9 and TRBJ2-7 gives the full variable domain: DTGVSQNPRHKITKRGQNVTFRCDPISEHNRLYWYRQTLGQGPEFLTYFQNEAQLEKSRLLSDRFSAERPKGSFSTLEIQRTEQGDSAMYLCASSLGSGRSSYEQYFGPGTRLTVT.

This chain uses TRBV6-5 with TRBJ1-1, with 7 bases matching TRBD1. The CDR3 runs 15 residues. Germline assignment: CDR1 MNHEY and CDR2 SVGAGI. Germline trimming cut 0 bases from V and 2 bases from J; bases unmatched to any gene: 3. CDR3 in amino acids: CASSYSTGSNTEAFF. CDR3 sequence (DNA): TGTGCCAGCAGTTACTCGACAGGGAGCAACACTGAAGCTTTCTTT.

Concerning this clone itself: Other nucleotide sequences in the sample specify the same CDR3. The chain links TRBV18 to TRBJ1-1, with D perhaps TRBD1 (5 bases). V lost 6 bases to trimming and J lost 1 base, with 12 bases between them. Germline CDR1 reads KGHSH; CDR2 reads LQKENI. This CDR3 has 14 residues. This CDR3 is CASSFRGQNTEAFF. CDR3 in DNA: TGTGCCAGCTCCTTCCGAGGACAGAACACTGAAGCTTTCTTT.

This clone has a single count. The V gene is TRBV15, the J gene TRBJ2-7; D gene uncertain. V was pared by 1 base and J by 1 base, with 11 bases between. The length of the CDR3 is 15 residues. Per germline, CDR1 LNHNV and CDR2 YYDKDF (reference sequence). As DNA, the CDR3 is TGTGCCACCAGCAGAGGAGGAGTCCCTTCCTACGAGCAGTACTTC. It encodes CATSRGGVPSYEQYF.

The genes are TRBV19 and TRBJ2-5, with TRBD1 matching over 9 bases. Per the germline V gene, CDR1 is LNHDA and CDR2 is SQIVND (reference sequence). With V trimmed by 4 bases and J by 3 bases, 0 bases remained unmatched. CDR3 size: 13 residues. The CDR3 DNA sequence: TGTGCCAGTAGTAGGGACAGGGAAGAGACCCAGTACTTC. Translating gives CASSRDREETQYF.

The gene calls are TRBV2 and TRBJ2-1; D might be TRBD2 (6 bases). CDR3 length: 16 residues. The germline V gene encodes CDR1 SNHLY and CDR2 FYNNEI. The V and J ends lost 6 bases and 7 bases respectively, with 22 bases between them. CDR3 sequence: CASRASLATWGNEQFF. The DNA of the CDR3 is TGTGCCAGCAGAGCCTCTCTAGCGACCTGGGGAAATGAGCAGTTCTTC.

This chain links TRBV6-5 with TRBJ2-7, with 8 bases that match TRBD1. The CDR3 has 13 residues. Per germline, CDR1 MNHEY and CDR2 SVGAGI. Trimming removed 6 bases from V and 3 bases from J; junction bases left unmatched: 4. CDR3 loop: CASRQDRDYEQYF. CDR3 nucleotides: TGTGCCAGCAGGCAGGACAGGGACTACGAGCAGTACTTC.

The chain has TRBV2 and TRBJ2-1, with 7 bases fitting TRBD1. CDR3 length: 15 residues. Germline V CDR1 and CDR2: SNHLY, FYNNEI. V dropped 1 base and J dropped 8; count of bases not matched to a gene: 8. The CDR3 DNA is TGTGCCAGCAGTGAAGACAGAGGGGGCCTCGATGAGCAGTTCTTC. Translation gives CASSEDRGGLDEQFF.

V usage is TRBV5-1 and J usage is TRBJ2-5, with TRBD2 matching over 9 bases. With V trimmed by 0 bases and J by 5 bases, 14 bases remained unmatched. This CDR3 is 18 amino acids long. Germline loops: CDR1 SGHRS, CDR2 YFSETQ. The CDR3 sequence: CASSLGLLGGGAGETQYF. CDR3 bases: TGCGCCAGCAGCTTGGGGTTGCTGGGCGGGGGGGCCGGGGAGACCCAGTACTTC.